Described below is a single T cell receptor beta chain sequence and its context. Its antigen is as yet unknown. The table came from immunoSEQ multiplex PCR; TCRdb's copy has only in-frame clones and leaves some out. Altogether approximately 100,000 clones are present, approximately 61% being singletons, with the ten largest covering roughly 43%. All donors were healthy HIV-negative adults lacking recent acute infections or vaccinations. What CD8 memory combined were CD45RO+ cells and CCR7-negative CD45RA+ TemRA cells. The CDR3 is 17 residues long. CDR1 and CDR2 (germline): MDHEN, SYDVKM. The V gene lost 2 bases and the J gene lost 1 base, with 15 bases spanning the gap. The data originate from a study of shared clonotypes between healthy human individuals. Study conclusions and caveats: Sharing across four donors was highest in naive CD4 (roughly 5%) and lowest in memory CD8 (around 0.4%). Among non-shared clonotypes, generation probabilities were lower than among those shared by all four donors.

The sample comprised memory CD8+ T cells sorted from blood. Subset meaning: CD45RO+ cells pooled with CCR7-negative TemRA cells. The clonotype comes from a young man in good health. The rearrangement uses TRBV28 and TRBJ1-5; tentatively, D is TRBD1 (6 bases). The CDR3 bases are TGTGCCAGCAGTTTAAGTAAGTCTGGGGGCAGCAATCAGCCCCAGCATTTT. It translates to CASSLSKSGGSNQPQHF.